This T cell receptor beta chain derives from a study of blood T cell repertoires in COVID-19 (dated by TCRdb to about 2020). As for the study more broadly: Samples from collaborators originated in the United States, Italy and Spain and spanned both the acute and convalescent phases of COVID-19. The repertoires were released in a freely available public database intended as a resource for research on the immune response to SARS-CoV-2. The prospective study material was composed of cDNA or gDNA derived from T cells, B-cell-depleted T cells, or PBMCs. HLA class I and class II types, where available, came from metadata supplied by the sample provider rather than from assay-based typing. The samples were drawn from two sources: the first 160 participants of the ongoing ImmuneRACE study, and 950 to 1,500 subjects contributed by 6 global collaborators. Subjects who had been exposed to COVID-19, were actively infected with it, or had recovered from it provided the deeply sampled blood TCRbeta repertoires that made up the dataset. Sample metadata almost always included a de-identified subject ID, COVID-19 status, age in years and sex. The investigation overall reported the following: The amount of clinical and demographic metadata varied by source and participant and was provided uncurated.

The immunoSEQ Assay, a bias-controlled multiplex PCR, was used to amplify TCRbeta CDR3 regions from genomic DNA. Per the authors' processing: The number of nucleated cells in each sample was estimated from the amplification of reference gene primers within the assay. To quantify the absolute abundance of each unique TCRbeta CDR3 rearrangement, sequence reads were collapsed and filtered. For each sample, productive Simpson clonality was calculated by taking the square root of Simpson's diversity index across productive rearrangements. What TCRdb holds here is the immuneACCESS table cut down to in-frame rearrangements. Part of the clones is not present; checked against another copy, under half of the missing clones reflect an unresolved V gene, and the others are unexplained. V and J calls and clone size are those listed in that table; D and trimming were worked out from the DNA. The sample yields fewer than 300,000 clones; roughly 88% were counted once. About 1.2% of the sample is held by the ten biggest clonotypes.

In the prospective study, participants were 18 to 89 years old, resided in 25 or so geographic areas of the United States, and were enrolled through a virtual design. Cohort assignment in the prospective study relied on participant-reported clinical history from a screening survey and a study questionnaire. Each participant in the prospective study had whole blood, serum and a nasopharyngeal or oropharyngeal swab collected by mobile phlebotomists. Participants in the prospective study had the option to provide additional blood draws and questionnaires over an approximately 2-month period. Before DNA extraction, prospective study blood samples were shipped either frozen or at room temperature. Trimming removed 7 bases from V and 6 bases from J; the gene matches leave 17 bases unexplained. CDR1 and CDR2 are read off the germline V gene as MDHEN and SYDVKM. From cysteine to phenylalanine, the CDR3 is 16 amino acids long. The only DNA kept is the CDR3, 48 bases in frame from the first base.

Details on this clone: Its specific antigen is unknown. The input lacks base qualities; no much larger clone sits a single base away.

The receptor was isolated from a woman between 35 and 50 years old with acute COVID-19. The receptor chain draws on TRBV28 and TRBJ2-7; 8 bases in the junction line up with TRBD2. The sample taken for sequencing was PBMCs or T cells enriched from blood (not recorded which). The DNA sequence is TGTGCCAGCAACTCCCCTCTCGCGGGAGGCTTCTTCGAGCAGTACTTC. It encodes CASNSPLAGGFFEQYF.